These 20 T cell receptor beta chains share one sample of origin, sequenced in a study of cytomegalovirus exposure and HLA in healthy donors. The PCR contained 60 Vbeta and 13 Jbeta primers. The protocol was immunoSEQ multiplex PCR, while the TCRdb copy is restricted to in-frame clones and leaves out a portion. The sample data list more than 95,000 clones. The specimen sequenced was PBMCs. Receptors originate from a man aged 18 to 29 in good health and CMV-seronegative.

V gene TRBV5-6 combines with J gene TRBJ2-3, with 11 bases that match TRBD2. Germline V gene sequence: CDR1 SGHDT, CDR2 YYEEEE. The CDR3 consists of 18 residues. V shed 4 bases and J 1 base; nucleotides not matched to a gene: 11. DNA of the CDR3: TGTGCCAGCAGCCGTCTAGCGGGGGGTCCTTTGGGCACAGATACGCAGTATTTT. Its protein is CASSRLAGGPLGTDTQYF. Drawing the rest from reference TRBV5-6 and TRBJ2-3, the complete variable domain is DAGVTQSPTHLIKTRGQQVTLRCSPKSGHDTVSWYQQALGQGPQFIFQYYEEEERQRGNFPDRFSGHQFPNYSSELNVNALLLGDSALYLCASSRLAGGPLGTDTQYFGPGTRLTVL.

The chain links TRBV30 to TRBJ1-5; a weak D match, TRBD1 (5 bases). V was trimmed by 4 bases and J by 0 bases, leaving 10 bases between them. The V gene's germline CDR1 is GTSNPN and CDR2 SVGIG (reference sequence). The CDR3 loop spans 14 amino acids. As DNA, the CDR3 is TGTGCCTGGACTTCAGGGTATAGCAATCAGCCCCAGCATTTT. Encoded protein: CAWTSGYSNQPQHF.

The genes are TRBV30 and TRBJ1-3; D may be TRBD1 (5 bases). From germline, CDR1 is GTSNPN and CDR2 SVGIG (reference sequence). V was clipped by 6 bases and J by 0 bases, with 12 bases between them. The CDR3 spans 14 residues. The CDR3, as DNA: TGTGCCTGTAGTACAGGAGTCTCTGGAAACACCATATATTTT. Residues: CACSTGVSGNTIYF.

The rearrangement links TRBV7-9 to TRBJ2-7; D gene unclear. This CDR3 spans 14 amino acids. V was pared by 5 bases and J by 4 bases, with 15 bases between. CDR1 SEHNR and CDR2 FQNEAQ come from the germline V gene (reference sequence). This CDR3 is CASSPAGIIYEQYF. As DNA, the CDR3 is TGTGCCAGCAGCCCCGCAGGCATTATATACGAGCAGTACTTC.

This chain connects TRBV5-1 to TRBJ1-5; tentative D call: TRBD1 (5 bases). The CDR3 loop spans 18 amino acids. V was shortened by 0 bases and J by 3 bases, with 19 bases between the two germline ends. Germline CDR1 and CDR2: SGHRS and YFSETQ. The CDR3 DNA reads TGCGCCAGCAGCTTGGTCCCAAGCAGGGATGGTTTCAATCAGCCCCAGCATTTT. Translated, it gives CASSLVPSRDGFNQPQHF.

The J gene is TRBJ2-7, the V gene TRBV4-1; 10 bases match TRBD2. CDR1 and CDR2 from the germline V gene are MGHRA and YSYEKL. The V gene end was trimmed by 3 bases and the J gene end by 4 bases; junction bases not matched to a gene: 6. The CDR3 spans 15 residues. CDR3 protein: CASSQGSGGLYEQYF. CDR3 DNA: TGCGCCAGCAGCCAGGGTAGCGGGGGGCTTTACGAGCAGTACTTC.

The rearrangement joins TRBV19 to TRBJ1-3, with 7 bases identical to TRBD1. This CDR3 has 17 residues. With V trimmed by 7 bases and J by 0 bases, 12 bases remained unmatched. CDR1 is LNHDA, CDR2 SQIVND, per germline (reference sequence). The CDR3: CASTKGQRVLSGNTIYF. DNA for the CDR3: TGTGCCAGTACCAAGGGACAGAGGGTTCTCTCTGGAAACACCATATATTTT.

The chain employs TRBV5-4 and TRBJ1-2, with D possibly being TRBD1 (5 bases). The CDR3 is made up of 15 amino acids. With 0 bases removed from V and 5 bases from J, the gap between germline ends came to 14 bases. Germline CDR1 is SGHNT and CDR2 is YYREEE (reference sequence). The CDR3 sequence is CASSLVGRGEYGYTF. CDR3 DNA sequence: TGTGCCAGCAGCTTGGTGGGGAGGGGTGAATATGGCTACACCTTC.

CDR3 sequence: CASSSPGRTEAFF. The CDR3 DNA follows: TGTGCCAGCAGCTCTCCAGGGAGGACTGAAGCTTTCTTT. The rearrangement joins TRBV11-2 to TRBJ1-1; maybe TRBD1 (5 bases). From germline, CDR1 is SGHAT and CDR2 FQNNGV. There are 13 residues in the CDR3. V shed 4 bases and J shed 5 bases, with 11 bases lying between them.

This chain links TRBV29-1 with TRBJ2-5; D is undetermined. Germline CDR1 and CDR2: SQVTM and ANQGSEA. The V end was cut by 6 bases, the J end by 4 bases, with 15 bases between. CDR3 length: 13 residues. The CDR3 coding sequence is TGCAGCGTCGACGGGTCCGATCTAGAGACCCAGTACTTC. Translated, it gives CSVDGSDLETQYF. Full variable domain (missing parts from reference TRBV29-1 and TRBJ2-5): SAVISQKPSRDICQRGTSLTIQCQVDSQVTMMFWYRQQPGQSLTLIATANQGSEATYESGFVIDKFPISRPNLTFSTLTVSNMSPEDSSIYLCSVDGSDLETQYFGPGTRLLVL.

The V gene is TRBV4-2, the J gene TRBJ2-5, with 11 bases matching TRBD2. CDR1 and CDR2 (germline): LGHNA, YNFKEQ. The CDR3 sequence is 16 residues long. V lost 4 bases to trimming and J lost 7 bases; unmatched junction nucleotides: 11. DNA for the CDR3: TGTGCCAGCAGCCCGAAACTAGCGGGGGCCGGGGGGACCCAGTACTTC. Protein product: CASSPKLAGAGGTQYF.

The chain combines TRBV5-1 with TRBJ2-3; D call uncertain. Germline V CDR1 and CDR2: SGHRS, YFSETQ. The CDR3 runs 13 residues. Trimming pared 6 bases from V and 2 bases from J, leaving 10 bases between. The CDR3 coding sequence is TGCGCCAGCACCGCGGCTTACACAGATACGCAGTATTTT. Its translation: CASTAAYTDTQYF.

The CDR3 DNA is TGTGCCAGCAGCCCCAAGCGGGGACAAAATTACGAGCAGTACTTC. Residues: CASSPKRGQNYEQYF. V gene TRBV5-4 combines with J gene TRBJ2-5, with D possibly being TRBD2 (7 bases). TRBJ2-7 explains the end of the DNA better; the J call may be wrong. There are 15 residues in the CDR3. The germline CDR1 and CDR2 sequences are SGHNT and YYREEE (reference sequence).

The gene calls are TRBV6-5 and TRBJ2-7; a weak D match, TRBD2 (6 bases). In germline, CDR1 is MNHEY, CDR2 SVGAGI. CDR3 length equals 15 residues. V was trimmed by 0 bases and J by 3 bases, leaving 12 bases between them. Written as DNA, the CDR3 is TGTGCCAGCAGTTACTCACCGCAGGGAGGCTACGAGCAGTACTTC. It is translated as CASSYSPQGGYEQYF.

The chain is built from TRBV30 and TRBJ1-6; a weak D match, TRBD1 (6 bases). With 0 bases removed from V and 8 bases from J, the gap between germline ends came to 14 bases. The CDR3 is 15 amino acids. Germline V CDR1 and CDR2: GTSNPN, SVGIG (reference sequence). DNA for the CDR3: TGTGCCTGGAGTGTACGACAGTCAGGGGATTCACCCCTCCACTTT. It yields the protein CAWSVRQSGDSPLHF.

The V gene is TRBV27, the J gene TRBJ1-4; D call uncertain. V was pared by 3 bases and J by 5 bases, with 10 bases between. CDR1 is MNHEY, CDR2 SMNVEV, per germline (reference sequence). The CDR3 spans 14 residues. For the CDR3, the DNA is TGTGCCAGCAGTTTGGGCAGGCAGAATGAAAAACTGTTTTTT. It encodes CASSLGRQNEKLFF.

The rearrangement uses TRBV10-3 and TRBJ1-1; 9 bases line up with TRBD1. Germline V lookup: CDR1 ENHRY, CDR2 SYGVKD. V shed 6 bases, J shed 4 bases, and the junction held 15 bases outside the gene matches. This CDR3 region has 17 residues. CDR3 sequence: CAIRARIQDRGSTEAFF. In nucleotides, the CDR3 is TGTGCCATCAGAGCCCGGATCCAGGACAGGGGATCCACTGAAGCTTTCTTT.

V and J are TRBV5-1 and TRBJ2-7; TRBD1 matches at 7 bases. This CDR3 has 15 residues. Germline trimming cut 3 bases from V and 3 bases from J; bases unmatched to any gene: 9. CDR1 is SGHRS and CDR2 is YFSETQ in the germline V gene. This chain's CDR3 is CASSYRQGRFYEQYF. DNA of the CDR3: TGCGCCAGCAGCTACCGACAGGGACGCTTCTACGAGCAGTACTTC.

The chain employs TRBV6-1 and TRBJ2-3, with D possibly matching TRBD2 (6 bases). CDR1 is MNHNS and CDR2 is SASEGT in the germline V gene. Between the trimmed V and J ends, which lost 5 bases and 1 base, there was a span of 13 bases. The CDR3 spans 15 residues. In nucleotides, the CDR3 is TGTGCCAGCAGTCAAGAGACTAGAGGCACAGATACGCAGTATTTT. Its protein product is CASSQETRGTDTQYF.

The chain employs TRBV7-6 and TRBJ2-3; 12 bases match TRBD2. Germline V gene data show CDR1 as SGHVS and CDR2 as FNYEAQ. The CDR3 sequence is 19 residues long. Trimming removed 4 bases from V and 7 bases from J; junction bases left unmatched: 18. CDR3 sequence: CASSSKKKGTSGLFHTQYF. The CDR3 DNA sequence: TGTGCCAGCAGCTCAAAAAAAAAGGGGACTAGCGGGTTGTTCCATACGCAGTATTTT.